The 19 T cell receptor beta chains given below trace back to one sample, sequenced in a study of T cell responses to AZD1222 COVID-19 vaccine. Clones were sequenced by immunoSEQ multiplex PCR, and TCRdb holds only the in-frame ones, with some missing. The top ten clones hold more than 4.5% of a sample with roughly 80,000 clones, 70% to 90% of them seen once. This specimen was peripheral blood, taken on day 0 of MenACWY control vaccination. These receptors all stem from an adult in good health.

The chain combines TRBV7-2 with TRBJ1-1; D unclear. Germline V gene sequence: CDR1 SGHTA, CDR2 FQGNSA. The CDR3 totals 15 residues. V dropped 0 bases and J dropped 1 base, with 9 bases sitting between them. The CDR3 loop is CASSLATAGNTEAFF. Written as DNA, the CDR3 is TGTGCCAGCAGCTTAGCCACCGCCGGGAACACTGAAGCTTTCTTT.

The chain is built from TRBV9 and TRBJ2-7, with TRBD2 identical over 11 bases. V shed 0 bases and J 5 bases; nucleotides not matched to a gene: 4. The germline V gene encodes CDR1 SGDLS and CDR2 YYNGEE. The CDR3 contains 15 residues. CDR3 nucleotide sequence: TGTGCCAGCAGCGTAGGCAGTAGCGGGGGGGACGAGCAGTACTTC. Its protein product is CASSVGSSGGDEQYF. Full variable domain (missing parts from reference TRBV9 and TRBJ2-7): DSGVTQTPKHLITATGQRVTLRCSPRSGDLSVYWYQQSLDQGLQFLIQYYNGEERAKGNILERFSAQQFPDLHSELNLSSLELGDSALYFCASSVGSSGGDEQYFGPGTRLTVT.

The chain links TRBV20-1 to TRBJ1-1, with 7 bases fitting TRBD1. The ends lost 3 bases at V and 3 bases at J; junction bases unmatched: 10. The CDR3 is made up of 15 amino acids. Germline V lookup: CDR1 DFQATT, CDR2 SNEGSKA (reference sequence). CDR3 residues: CSASVTGRGDTEAFF. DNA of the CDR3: TGCAGTGCTAGTGTGACAGGGAGAGGGGACACTGAAGCTTTCTTT.

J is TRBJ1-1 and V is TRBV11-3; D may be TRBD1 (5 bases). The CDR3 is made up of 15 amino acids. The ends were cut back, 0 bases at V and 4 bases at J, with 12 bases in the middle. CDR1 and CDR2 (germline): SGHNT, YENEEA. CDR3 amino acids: CASSLDPGGFTEAFF. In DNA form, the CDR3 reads TGTGCCAGCAGCTTAGATCCGGGGGGTTTCACTGAAGCTTTCTTT.

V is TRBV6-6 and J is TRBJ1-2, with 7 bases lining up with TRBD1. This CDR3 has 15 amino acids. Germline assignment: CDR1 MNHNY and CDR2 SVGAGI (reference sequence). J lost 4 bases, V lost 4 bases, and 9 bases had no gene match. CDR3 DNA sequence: TGTGCCAGCAGTTGGGAGGCGGGACAGATCTATGGCTACACCTTC. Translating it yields CASSWEAGQIYGYTF.

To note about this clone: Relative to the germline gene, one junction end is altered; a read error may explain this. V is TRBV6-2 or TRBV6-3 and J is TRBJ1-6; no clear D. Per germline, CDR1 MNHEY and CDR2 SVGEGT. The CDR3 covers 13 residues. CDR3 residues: CASSTSDNSPLHF. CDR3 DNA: TGTGCCAGCAGTACCTCCGATAATTCACCCCTCCACTTT.

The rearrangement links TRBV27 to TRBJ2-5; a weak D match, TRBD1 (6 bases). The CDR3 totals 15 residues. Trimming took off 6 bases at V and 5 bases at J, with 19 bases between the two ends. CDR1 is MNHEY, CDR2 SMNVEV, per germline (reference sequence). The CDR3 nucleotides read TGTGCCAGCAGGGTGGGGCCAGGGGACCGGGAGACCCAGTACTTC. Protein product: CASRVGPGDRETQYF.

The CDR3 DNA is TGTGCCAGCAGTGGAGGAGCAGAAGGTGCCACCGGGGAGCTGTTTTTT. Translating gives CASSGGAEGATGELFF. The chain carries TRBV2 and TRBJ2-2; D uncertain. V shed 4 bases and J shed 4 bases, with 16 bases lying between them. Per the germline V gene, CDR1 is SNHLY and CDR2 is FYNNEI. The CDR3 is made up of 16 amino acids. Supplemented by reference TRBV2 and TRBJ2-2, the full variable domain reads EPEVTQTPSHQVTQMGQEVILRCVPISNHLYFYWYRQILGQKVEFLVSFYNNEISEKSEIFDDQFSVERPDGSNFTLKIRSTKLEDSAMYFCASSGGAEGATGELFFGEGSRLTVL.

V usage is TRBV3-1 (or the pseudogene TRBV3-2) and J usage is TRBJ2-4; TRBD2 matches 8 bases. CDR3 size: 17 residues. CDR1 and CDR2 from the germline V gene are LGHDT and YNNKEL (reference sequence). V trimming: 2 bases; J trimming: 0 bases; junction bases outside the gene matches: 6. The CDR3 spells CASSQIAGRGAKNIQYF. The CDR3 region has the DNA TGTGCCAGCAGCCAAATAGCGGGGAGAGGAGCCAAAAACATTCAGTACTTC.

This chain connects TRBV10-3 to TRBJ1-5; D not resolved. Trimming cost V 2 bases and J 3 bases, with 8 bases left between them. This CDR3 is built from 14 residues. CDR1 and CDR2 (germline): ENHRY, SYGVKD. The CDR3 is CAISEGSNNQPQHF. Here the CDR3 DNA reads TGTGCCATCAGTGAGGGCAGCAACAATCAGCCCCAGCATTTT.

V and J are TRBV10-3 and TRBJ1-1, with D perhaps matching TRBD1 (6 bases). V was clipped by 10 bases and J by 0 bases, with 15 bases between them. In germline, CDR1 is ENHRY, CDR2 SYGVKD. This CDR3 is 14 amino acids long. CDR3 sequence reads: CATRRAGVNTEAFF. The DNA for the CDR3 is TGTGCCACGCGCAGGGCAGGGGTGAACACTGAAGCTTTCTTT.

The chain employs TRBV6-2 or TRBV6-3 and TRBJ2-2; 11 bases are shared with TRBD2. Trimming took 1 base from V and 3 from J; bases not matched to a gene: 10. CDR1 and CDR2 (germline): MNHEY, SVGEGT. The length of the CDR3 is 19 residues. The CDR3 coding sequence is TGTGCCAGCAGTTACTGGGTAGCGGGGGGGCCAGGCCACACCGGGGAGCTGTTTTTT. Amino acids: CASSYWVAGGPGHTGELFF.

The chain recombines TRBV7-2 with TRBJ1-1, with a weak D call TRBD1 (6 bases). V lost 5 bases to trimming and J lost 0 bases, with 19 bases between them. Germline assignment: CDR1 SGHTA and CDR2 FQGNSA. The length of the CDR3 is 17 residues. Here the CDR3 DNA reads TGTGCCAGCAGCGGGGTCCTCGGGGGGCGCATGAACACTGAAGCTTTCTTT. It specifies CASSGVLGGRMNTEAFF.

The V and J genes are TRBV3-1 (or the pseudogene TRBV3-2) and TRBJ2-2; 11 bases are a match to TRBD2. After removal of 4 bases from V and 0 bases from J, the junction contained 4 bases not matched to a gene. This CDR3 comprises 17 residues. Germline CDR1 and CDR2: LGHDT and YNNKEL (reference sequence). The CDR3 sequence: CASSLRSGGANTGELFF. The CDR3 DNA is TGTGCCAGCAGCCTGCGTAGCGGGGGGGCGAACACCGGGGAGCTGTTTTTT.

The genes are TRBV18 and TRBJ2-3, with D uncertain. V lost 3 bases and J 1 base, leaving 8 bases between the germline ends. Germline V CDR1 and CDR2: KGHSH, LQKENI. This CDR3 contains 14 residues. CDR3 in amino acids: CASSPSSGTDTQYF. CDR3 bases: TGTGCCAGCTCACCTTCCAGCGGCACAGATACGCAGTATTTT.

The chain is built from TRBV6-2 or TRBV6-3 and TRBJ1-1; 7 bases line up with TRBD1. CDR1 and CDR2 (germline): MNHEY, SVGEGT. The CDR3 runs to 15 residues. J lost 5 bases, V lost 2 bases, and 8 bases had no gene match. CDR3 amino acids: CASSYPAGGGTEAFF. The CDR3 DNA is TGTGCCAGCAGTTACCCGGCAGGGGGAGGGACTGAAGCTTTCTTT.

The CDR3 DNA reads as TGTGCCAGCACTCCCAGGGGGGCCAGGGGCACTGAAGCTTTCTTT. Protein product: CASTPRGARGTEAFF. V gene TRBV6-5 combines with J gene TRBJ1-1, with TRBD1 identical over 7 bases. V dropped 7 bases and J dropped 4; count of bases not matched to a gene: 12. The germline CDR1 and CDR2 sequences are MNHEY and SVGAGI. This CDR3 has 15 residues.

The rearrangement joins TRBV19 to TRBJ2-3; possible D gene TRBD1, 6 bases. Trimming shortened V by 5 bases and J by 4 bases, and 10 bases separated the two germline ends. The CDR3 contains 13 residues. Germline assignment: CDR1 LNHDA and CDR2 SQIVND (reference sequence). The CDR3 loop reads CASSVQGSDTQYF. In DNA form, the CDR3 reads TGTGCCAGTAGTGTACAGGGCTCAGATACGCAGTATTTT.

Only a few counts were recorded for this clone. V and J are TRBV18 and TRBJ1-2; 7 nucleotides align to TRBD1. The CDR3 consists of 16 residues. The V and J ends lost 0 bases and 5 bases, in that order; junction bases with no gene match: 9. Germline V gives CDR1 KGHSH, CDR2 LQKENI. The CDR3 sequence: CASSPPTGEAVYGYTF. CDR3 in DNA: TGTGCCAGCTCACCACCTACAGGGGAGGCTGTTTATGGCTACACCTTC.